This T cell receptor (beta chain) was retrieved from a study of graft-versus-host responses after intestinal transplantation. Study background: Multivisceral, liver-intestinal, or isolated intestinal transplants were performed in recipients. Broader study findings: When patients had graft-donor T cell macrochimerism, their allografts held high graft-versus-host to host-versus-graft clonal ratios. Peak GvH clone levels in circulation were associated with early post-transplant HvG declines.

The data were produced by immunoSEQ multiplex PCR, yet TCRdb's version contains in-frame clones alone and is incomplete. This table holds about 9,600 clones, 75% to 85% found once. To note about this clone: The antigen is not known.

This CDR3 has 16 amino acids. Trimming pared 5 bases from V and 3 bases from J, leaving 14 bases between. CDR1 is SGHAT and CDR2 is FQNNGV in the germline V gene. Graft material was processed, releasing intraepithelial and lamina propria lymphocytes. The clonotype was recovered from a human patient who received an intestinal transplant, so some T cells may come from the graft donor. The sequencing here drew on ileum tissue, taken roughly 450 days after intestinal transplantation. The rearrangement joins TRBV11-2 to TRBJ1-6; D gene ambiguous. The CDR3 loop is CASSPLTPNYNSPLHF. Here the CDR3 DNA reads TGTGCCAGCAGCCCACTCACACCAAACTATAATTCACCCCTCCACTTT.